Presented here are 24 T cell receptor beta chains from one specimen sequenced in a study of cytomegalovirus exposure and HLA in healthy donors. PCR primers comprised 60 Vbeta and 13 Jbeta primers. Libraries were prepared by immunoSEQ multiplex PCR; TCRdb keeps only in-frame clonotypes and omits some of them. The data show about 200,000 clones, with roughly 70% seen just once and approximately 1.8% held by the top ten. Sequencing used PBMCs. Receptors were obtained from a woman aged 30 to 39 in good health and CMV-seronegative.

V is TRBV7-8 and J is TRBJ2-1; 11 positions agree with TRBD2. There are 16 residues in the CDR3. The trim removed 2 bases at V and 4 bases at J, leaving 4 bases unmatched. The germline V gene encodes CDR1 SGHVS and CDR2 FQNEAQ. CDR3 region: CASSLRGLAVYNEQFF. The CDR3 DNA follows: TGTGCCAGCAGCTTACGGGGACTAGCGGTGTACAATGAGCAGTTCTTC.

The chain has TRBV11-2 and TRBJ1-1; 10 bases agree with TRBD1. This CDR3 contains 15 residues. Trimming took 4 bases from V and 1 from J; bases not matched to a gene: 3. Germline values: CDR1 SGHAT, CDR2 FQNNGV. The CDR3 sequence: CASSSRDRGNTEAFF. For the CDR3, the DNA is TGTGCCAGCAGCTCCCGGGACAGGGGGAACACTGAAGCTTTCTTT.

This clone was counted a few times. The gene calls are TRBV25-1 and TRBJ1-4; TRBD1 matches at 8 bases. Germline-derived CDR1 and CDR2 are MGHDK and SYGVNS. This CDR3 comprises 16 residues. V lost 7 bases to trimming and J lost 8 bases; unmatched junction nucleotides: 15. CDR3 DNA: TGTGCCAGCAAGGGGGCAGGGGGCCCACTTCGGGAAAAACTGTTTTTT. It is translated as CASKGAGGPLREKLFF.

This chain uses TRBV5-1 with TRBJ2-3; D perhaps matches TRBD2 (7 bases). This CDR3 region has 14 residues. The V gene's germline CDR1 is SGHRS and CDR2 YFSETQ. V shed 4 bases and J shed 4 bases, with 13 bases lying between them. CDR3 protein: CASSDTGGADTQYF. DNA of the CDR3: TGCGCCAGCAGCGATACGGGGGGCGCAGATACGCAGTATTTT.

The rearrangement uses TRBV7-2 and TRBJ2-2; TRBD2 agrees at 10 bases. The CDR3 covers 16 residues. V lost 5 bases, J lost 5 bases, and 8 bases stayed unmatched. Looked up from germline, CDR1 is SGHTA and CDR2 is FQGNSA. The CDR3 is CASSDSSGRVTGELFF. The DNA of the CDR3 is TGTGCCAGCAGCGACTCCAGCGGGAGGGTAACCGGGGAGCTGTTTTTT.

Of note for this clone: At one of its ends the junction is not consistent with the germline gene, which may arise from a read error. The V gene is TRBV7-9, the J gene TRBJ2-1; tentatively, D is TRBD1 (6 bases). The CDR3 spans 16 residues. The germline V gene has CDR1 SEHNR and CDR2 FQNEAQ (reference sequence). The CDR3 DNA reads TGTTCCAGCAGCTCACTACAGGGATGGACCTACAATGAGCAGTTCTTC. Amino acid sequence: CSSSSLQGWTYNEQFF.

The table lists this clone with a count of one. The V call is TRBV14, the J call TRBJ2-5; TRBD1 aligns across 7 bases. The trim removed 4 bases at V and 4 bases at J, leaving 3 bases unmatched. From germline, CDR1 is SGHDN and CDR2 FVKESK. The CDR3 extends over 13 amino acids. CDR3 coding DNA: TGTGCCAGCAGCCCGACAGGGAGAGAGACCCAGTACTTC. Protein product: CASSPTGRETQYF. The full variable domain, its missing parts supplied by reference TRBV14 and TRBJ2-5, is EAGVTQFPSHSVIEKGQTVTLRCDPISGHDNLYWYRRVMGKEIKFLLHFVKESKQDESGMPNNRFLAERTGGTYSTLKVQPAELEDSGVYFCASSPTGRETQYFGPGTRLLVL.

V and J are TRBV4-1 and TRBJ2-7; D uncertain. The CDR3 has 13 residues. From germline, CDR1 is MGHRA and CDR2 YSYEKL. V dropped 1 base and J dropped 2 bases, with 6 bases sitting between them. CDR3 DNA: TGCGCCAGCAGCCAAGCGTCGGCCTACGAGCAGTACTTC. Residues: CASSQASAYEQYF.

The rearrangement links TRBV12-5 to TRBJ1-2, with 7 nucleotides matching TRBD1. CDR3 length equals 16 residues. Trimming cost V 7 bases and J 4 bases; bases outside gene matches: 15. CDR1 is LGHNT and CDR2 is FRNRAP in the germline V gene. CDR3 amino acids: CASVSNRDRALYGYTF. The DNA for the CDR3 is TGTGCTAGTGTATCTAACCGGGACAGAGCCCTCTATGGCTACACCTTC.

The rearrangement joins TRBV2 to TRBJ2-1, with 14 bases matching TRBD2. V was clipped by 11 bases and J by 4 bases; unmatched bases: 10. There are 16 residues in the CDR3. The germline CDR1 and CDR2 sequences are SNHLY and FYNNEI. CDR3 sequence (DNA): TGTGCCGACTCCGGGACTAGCGGGGGACGTTACAATGAGCAGTTCTTC. Its translation: CADSGTSGGRYNEQFF.

The V and J genes are TRBV5-6 and TRBJ2-5; TRBD1 agrees at 9 bases. Germline V gene sequence: CDR1 SGHDT, CDR2 YYEEEE. Trimming at V came to 1 base and at J to 5 bases, leaving 3 bases not matched to a gene. The CDR3 has 14 residues. CDR3 amino acids: CASSLITGGETQYF. DNA of the CDR3: TGTGCCAGCAGCTTGATCACAGGGGGCGAGACCCAGTACTTC.

This clone has a handful of counts. The chain has TRBV7-3 and TRBJ2-7; the D gene is possibly TRBD2 (6 bases). The ends were cut back, 2 bases at V and 1 base at J, with 6 bases in the middle. Germline-derived CDR1 and CDR2 are SGHTA and FQGTGA. The length of the CDR3 is 13 residues. CDR3 in amino acids: CASSLAGSYEQYF. The DNA of the CDR3 is TGTGCCAGCAGCTTAGCGGGATCCTACGAGCAGTACTTC.

J is TRBJ2-1 and V is TRBV27, with D hard to call. V shed 5 bases and J shed 0 bases, with 14 bases lying between them. This CDR3 is 16 amino acids long. Looked up from germline, CDR1 is MNHEY and CDR2 is SMNVEV (reference sequence). The CDR3 region is CASSLWPGISYNEQFF. CDR3 bases: TGTGCCAGCAGTCTGTGGCCAGGCATCTCCTACAATGAGCAGTTCTTC.

CDR3 sequence: CASSLGQFYEQYF. The CDR3 DNA sequence: TGTGCCAGCAGTTTGGGACAGTTCTACGAGCAGTACTTC. This chain links TRBV27 with TRBJ2-7, with 7 bases matching TRBD1. This CDR3 contains 13 residues. CDR1 is MNHEY and CDR2 is SMNVEV in the germline V gene (reference sequence). With V trimmed by 3 bases and J by 3 bases, 2 bases remained unmatched.

This clone was recorded once. This chain links TRBV5-1 with TRBJ1-1, with D possibly matching TRBD1 (6 bases). The CDR3 length is 13 residues. V was trimmed by 1 base and J by 3 bases, leaving 7 bases between them. The V gene's germline CDR1 is SGHRS and CDR2 YFSETQ. This CDR3 is CASSLKGDTEAFF. CDR3 DNA sequence: TGCGCCAGCAGCTTGAAGGGGGACACTGAAGCTTTCTTT.

This chain uses TRBV5-1 with TRBJ1-3; 7 bases line up with TRBD1. CDR1 and CDR2 from the germline V gene are SGHRS and YFSETQ. V dropped 3 bases and J dropped 3; count of bases not matched to a gene: 9. The CDR3 is 16 residues long. CDR3 nucleotides: TGCGCCAGCAGCTCCGGGAGGGGGCAAGGTGGAAACACCATATATTTT. Translated, it gives CASSSGRGQGGNTIYF.

The CDR3 is CASSLFEIRSTDTQYF. The CDR3 DNA sequence: TGTGCCAGCAGCCTATTTGAAATCCGGTCCACAGATACGCAGTATTTT. The chain couples TRBV7-9 to TRBJ2-3; the D is unclear. The V gene's germline CDR1 is SEHNR and CDR2 FQNEAQ (reference sequence). V was cut by 5 bases and J by 2 bases, with 17 bases left in between. The CDR3 is 16 residues long.

The chain has TRBV4-1 and TRBJ2-2; TRBD2 matches 11 bases. Germline CDR1 is MGHRA and CDR2 is YSYEKL. This CDR3 spans 17 amino acids. V gave up 1 base and J gave up 8 bases; unmatched junction bases: 9. CDR3 in amino acids: CASSQGPTSGRKGELFF. DNA for the CDR3: TGCGCCAGCAGCCAAGGCCCAACTAGCGGGAGAAAGGGGGAGCTGTTTTTT.

This clone showed up just a few times. The CDR3 protein is CASSEGAGDTNYGYTF. The DNA of the CDR3 is TGTGCCAGCAGTGAGGGGGCCGGAGACACTAACTATGGCTACACCTTC. The genes are TRBV6-4 and TRBJ1-2, with D possibly matching TRBD1 (6 bases). The CDR3 extends over 16 amino acids. V was trimmed by 3 bases and J by 0 bases, leaving 14 bases between them. The germline gives CDR1 MRHNA, CDR2 SNTAGT.

V and J are TRBV28 and TRBJ1-5; no clear D gene. The germline gives CDR1 MDHEN, CDR2 SYDVKM. Trimming took off 6 bases at V and 2 bases at J, with 8 bases between the two ends. This CDR3 is 13 amino acids long. The CDR3 nucleotides read TGTGCCAGCAGCGCGGGTGGCAATCAGCCCCAGCATTTT. Amino acid sequence: CASSAGGNQPQHF.

V usage is TRBV5-1 and J usage is TRBJ2-1, with TRBD2 matching over 11 bases. V dropped 3 bases and J dropped 0; count of bases not matched to a gene: 11. Germline CDR1 is SGHRS and CDR2 is YFSETQ. The length of the CDR3 is 19 residues. The CDR3 spells CASSSRVAGGPGSYNEQFF. The CDR3 DNA follows: TGCGCCAGCAGCTCCCGGGTAGCGGGAGGGCCTGGCTCCTACAATGAGCAGTTCTTC.

The chain joins TRBV27 to TRBJ2-3; D uncertain. Germline lookup yields CDR1 MNHEY and CDR2 SMNVEV (reference sequence). This CDR3 is built from 15 residues. Trimming cost V 4 bases and J 3 bases, with 14 bases left between them. CDR3 sequence reads: CASSSETYLTDTQYF. CDR3 DNA: TGTGCCAGCAGTTCCGAGACTTATCTGACAGATACGCAGTATTTT.

J is TRBJ2-6 and V is TRBV10-2; 8 nucleotides match TRBD2. The CDR3 has 16 amino acids. From germline, CDR1 is WSHSY and CDR2 SAAADI. The V and J ends lost 7 bases and 0 bases, in that order; junction bases with no gene match: 5. DNA for the CDR3: TGCGCCAGCACCGGGACTAGACACTCTGGGGCCAACGTCCTGACTTTC. Amino acids: CASTGTRHSGANVLTF.

The chain links TRBV7-9 to TRBJ1-2, with D maybe TRBD1 (6 bases). V shed 5 bases and J shed 4 bases, with 17 bases lying between them. The CDR3 extends over 15 amino acids. Germline CDR1 and CDR2: SEHNR and FQNEAQ (reference sequence). The CDR3 nucleotides read TGTGCCAGCAGCGGAAAGACAGGTTGGACCTATGGCTACACCTTC. As protein: CASSGKTGWTYGYTF.